The rows below give T cell receptor beta chains drawn from one sample of a study of T cell responses to AZD1222 COVID-19 vaccine. This table comes from immunoSEQ multiplex PCR, and its TCRdb copy is limited to in-frame clones, with some not included. This sample carries some 120,000 clones, approximately 92% of them seen once, and the ten largest clones take 4% to 4.5%. The material sequenced was peripheral blood, taken 28 days after the second dose of the MenACWY control vaccine. These receptors came from an adult who received the MenACWY meningococcal vaccine as a control. The CDR3 runs from the conserved cysteine through the conserved F or W. The listing skips clone size in some rows; elsewhere it reads once, few, many or a size class.

.	TRBV28	CASSLGQGAGNTEAFF
.	TRBV3-1/TRBV3-2	CASSPLDSANSPLHF
.	TRBV5-6	CASERWENSNQPQHF
.	TRBV10-3	CAISESVEQYF
.	TRBV19	CASSVGWGELFF
.	TRBV6-4	CASSVSGDYNEQFF
.	TRBV5-5	CASSSTGGTNTGELFF
.	TRBV6-5	CASSFAAGAYNSPLHF
few	TRBV5-1	CASSLAWGDGQFF
.	TRBV5-6	CASSKADRGDSPLHF
.	TRBV9	CASSVRLAGADTQYF
.	TRBV19	CASSIGGAIGNTIYF
.	TRBV19	CASSQGTSGRAGYNEQFF
.	TRBV4-3	CASSRNLNYGYTF
.	TRBV7-9	CASSRDRSNQPQHF
.	TRBV9	CASSVVGLTSTDTQYF
.	TRBV28	CASIEKLDRGPFYYGYTF
.	TRBV5-1	CASSFRAVSEQFF
.	TRBV5-5	CASSLVTGFGYTF
.	TRBV2	CASSRDSLVAFF
.	TRBV29-1	CSAIRPGVEQFF
.	TRBV4-1	CASSQVLGEATDTQYF
.	TRBV7-6	CASSLSGLAGAGELFF
.	TRBV19	CASSSRDISNTEAFF
.	TRBV5-6	CASSLGLAGYNEQFF
.	TRBV2	CASNRDSNQPQHF
.	TRBV18	CASSPPVTSGTYNEQFF
.	TRBV5-6	CASSGGTAHNSPLHF
.	TRBV20-1	CSASQFRGGTSGRNEQFF
.	TRBV12-2	CASRLVQGGDEKLFF
.	TRBV7-3	CASSIGQTYEQYF
.	TRBV7-3	CASSSPTGTSGIYEQYF
.	TRBV27	CASSSKGLAGYNEQFF
.	TRBV4-3	CASSQDLEGSEFPDTQYF
.	TRBV2	CASKGLAAPYEQYF
.	TRBV23-1	CASSPTRTGSGNYTF
once	TRBV28	CASSYRVEKLFF
.	TRBV4-1	CASSLGTSGYDTQYF
.	TRBV7-8	CASSAPGQGGNTIYF
.	TRBV4-1	CASSQIGTSGYNEQFF